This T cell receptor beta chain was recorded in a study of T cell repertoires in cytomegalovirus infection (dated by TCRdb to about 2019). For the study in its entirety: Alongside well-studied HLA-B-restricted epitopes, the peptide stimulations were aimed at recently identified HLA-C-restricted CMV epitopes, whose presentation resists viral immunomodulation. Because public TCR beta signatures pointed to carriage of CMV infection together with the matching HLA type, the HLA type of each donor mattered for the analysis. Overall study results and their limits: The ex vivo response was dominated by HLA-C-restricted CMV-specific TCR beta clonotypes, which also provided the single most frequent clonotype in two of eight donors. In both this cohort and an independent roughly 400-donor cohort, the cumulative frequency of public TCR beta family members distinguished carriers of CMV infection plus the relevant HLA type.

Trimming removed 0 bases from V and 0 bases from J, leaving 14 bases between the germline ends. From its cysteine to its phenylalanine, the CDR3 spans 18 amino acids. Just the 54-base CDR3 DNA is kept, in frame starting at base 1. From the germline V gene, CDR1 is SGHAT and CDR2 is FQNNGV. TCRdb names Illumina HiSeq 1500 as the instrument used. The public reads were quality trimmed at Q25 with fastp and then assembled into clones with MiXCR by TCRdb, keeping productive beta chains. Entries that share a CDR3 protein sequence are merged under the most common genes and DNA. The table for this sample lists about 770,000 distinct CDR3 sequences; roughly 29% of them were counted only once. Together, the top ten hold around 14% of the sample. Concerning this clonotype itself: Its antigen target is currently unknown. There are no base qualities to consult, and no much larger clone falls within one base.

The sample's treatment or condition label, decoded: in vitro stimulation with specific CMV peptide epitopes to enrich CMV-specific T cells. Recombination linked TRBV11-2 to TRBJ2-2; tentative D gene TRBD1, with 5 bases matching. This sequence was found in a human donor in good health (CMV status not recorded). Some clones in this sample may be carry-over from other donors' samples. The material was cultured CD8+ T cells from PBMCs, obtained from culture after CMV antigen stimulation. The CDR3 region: CASSLDPLAGTNTGELFF. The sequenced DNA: TGTGCCAGCAGCTTAGATCCCTTGGCAGGGACGAACACCGGGGAGCTGTTTTTT.